The clone carrying this T cell receptor (beta chain) was seen a handful of times. The entry originates in a study of blood T cell repertoires in COVID-19. Whole-study context: Sources were T cells, B-cell-depleted T cells, or PBMCs; the material itself was cDNA or gDNA.

Clones were sequenced by immunoSEQ multiplex PCR, and TCRdb holds only the in-frame ones, with some missing. The sample shows about 430,000 clones, roughly 88% of them seen only once. CDR3 length: 15 amino acids. Trimming stripped 4 bases from V and 6 bases from J, with 15 bases between. In germline, CDR1 is LGHNA, CDR2 YNFKEQ. The source is a woman between 18 and 29 years old who had been exposed to COVID-19. The sequencing sample was made of PBMCs or T cells enriched from blood (not recorded which). The chain employs TRBV4-2 and TRBJ2-2; a weak D match, TRBD1 (5 bases). The CDR3 here is CASSLTVGVAGELFF. The CDR3 nucleotides read TGTGCCAGCAGCCTAACGGTAGGGGTCGCCGGGGAGCTGTTTTTT.